The 3 T cell receptor beta chains below all came from one sample that was sequenced in a study of shared clonotypes between healthy human individuals. Cells designated naive CD8 were CD45RO-negative and were positively selected for CCR7, with terminally differentiated effector memory CD45RA+ cells excluded. Only in-frame clones appear in the TCRdb table, and some are missing; sequencing was by immunoSEQ multiplex PCR. The sample lists around 610,000 clones, roughly 95% seen once, with about 0.12% in the top ten. Input material: naive CD8+ T cells sorted from blood. Every receptor here comes from a woman between 25 and 40 years old in good health.

This clone was counted a single time. The chain has TRBV7-9 and TRBJ2-7, with D maybe TRBD2 (5 bases). This CDR3 is 14 amino acids long. Per the germline V gene, CDR1 is SEHNR and CDR2 is FQNEAQ (reference sequence). Trimming shortened V by 7 bases and J by 3 bases, and 16 bases separated the two germline ends. For the CDR3, the DNA is TGTGCCAGCATGGGCGTGGGCAGCGGCTACGAGCAGTACTTC. Encoded protein: CASMGVGSGYEQYF.

The genes are TRBV4-1 and TRBJ2-2, with 9 bases aligning to TRBD2. The CDR3 runs 16 residues. V shed 1 base and J 5 bases; nucleotides not matched to a gene: 5. Germline V lookup: CDR1 MGHRA, CDR2 YSYEKL. Here the CDR3 reads CASSQGAGGRTGELFF. The DNA for the CDR3 is TGCGCCAGCAGCCAAGGAGCGGGAGGAAGGACCGGGGAGCTGTTTTTT.

This chain joins TRBV10-2 and TRBJ2-1, with TRBD2 as a possible D gene (7 bases). The CDR3 is 13 residues long. The germline CDR1 and CDR2 sequences are WSHSY and SAAADI. The CDR3 loop reads CGTAGEGWNEQFF. DNA of the CDR3: TGCGGCACCGCAGGGGAGGGCTGGAATGAGCAGTTCTTC.